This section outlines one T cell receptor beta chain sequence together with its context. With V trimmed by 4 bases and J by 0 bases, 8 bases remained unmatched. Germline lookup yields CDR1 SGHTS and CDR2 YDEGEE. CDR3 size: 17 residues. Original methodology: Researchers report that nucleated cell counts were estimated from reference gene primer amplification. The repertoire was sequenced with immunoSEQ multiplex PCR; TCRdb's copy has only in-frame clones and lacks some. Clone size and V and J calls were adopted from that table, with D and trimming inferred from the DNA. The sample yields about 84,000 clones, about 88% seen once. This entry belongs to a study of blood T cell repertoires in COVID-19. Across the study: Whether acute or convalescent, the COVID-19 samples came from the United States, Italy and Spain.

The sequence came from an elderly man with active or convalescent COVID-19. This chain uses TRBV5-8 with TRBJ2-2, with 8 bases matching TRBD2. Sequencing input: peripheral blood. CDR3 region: CASSPRTSTANTGELFF. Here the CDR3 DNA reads TGTGCCAGCAGCCCCCGGACTAGCACAGCGAACACCGGGGAGCTGTTTTTT.